One sample yielded the 21 T cell receptor beta chains listed below, sequenced in a study of cytomegalovirus exposure and HLA in healthy donors. Vbeta (60) and Jbeta (13) primers were used in the PCR. Sequencing used immunoSEQ multiplex PCR; TCRdb keeps in-frame clones, though not all of them. The sample records some 80,000 clones, 65% to 80% being singletons. Sequencing used PBMCs. These receptors all come from a human donor in good health.

The V and J genes are TRBV13 and TRBJ1-2, with unresolved D. There are 13 residues in the CDR3. V lost 1 base and J lost 3, with 6 bases in between. Germline V gene sequence: CDR1 PRHDT, CDR2 FYEKMQ (reference sequence). CDR3 sequence reads: CASSLVADYGYTF. CDR3 nucleotide sequence: TGTGCCAGCAGCTTAGTGGCAGACTATGGCTACACCTTC.

The chain joins TRBV7-2 to TRBJ2-5, with 9 bases that match TRBD2. CDR1 and CDR2 (germline): SGHTA, FQGNSA. Unmatched junction bases numbered 7, after V lost 5 bases and J lost 6 bases. The CDR3 is 14 residues long. The CDR3 DNA is TGTGCCAGCAGCCCAGGACTAGCGCTGAAGACCCAGTACTTC. Translating it yields CASSPGLALKTQYF.

This clone was found a few times. V is TRBV12-2 and J is TRBJ1-1; the D call of TRBD1 is as the table states it, not checked on the DNA. TRBV12-2 is a known pseudogene. The CDR3 has 18 amino acids. The CDR3 spells CASRLANRERGMNTEAFF. The CDR3 DNA sequence: TGTGCAAGTCGCTTAGCGAACAGGGAAAGGGGCATGAACACTGAAGCTTTCTTT.

This clone has a single count. V and J are TRBV4-2 and TRBJ2-3, with D possibly being TRBD1 (5 bases). CDR3 size: 12 residues. V lost 4 bases to trimming and J lost 6 bases, with 8 bases between them. Germline CDR1 and CDR2: LGHNA and YNFKEQ. The CDR3 DNA reads as TGTGCCAGCAGCCTTCCAGGGGATACGCAGTATTTT. This codes for CASSLPGDTQYF.

The chain couples TRBV7-2 to TRBJ2-1; D is unresolved. V lost 4 bases to trimming and J lost 10 bases, with 11 bases between them. CDR3 length: 12 amino acids. In germline, CDR1 is SGHTA, CDR2 FQGNSA. The CDR3 DNA sequence: TGTGCCAGCAGCTCGCCACTTCGGGAGCAGTTCTTC. Translating it yields CASSSPLREQFF. Based on the CDR3 plus reference TRBV7-2 and TRBJ2-1, the full variable domain is GAGVSQSPSNKVTEKGKDVELRCDPISGHTALYWYRQSLGQGLEFLIYFQGNSAPDKSGLPSDRFSAERTGGSVSTLTIQRTQQEDSAVYLCASSSPLREQFFGPGTRLTVL.

The chain links TRBV30 to TRBJ2-7; D gene unclear. This CDR3 comprises 13 residues. CDR1 and CDR2 from the germline V gene are GTSNPN and SVGIG (reference sequence). V lost 0 bases and J 0 bases, leaving 6 bases between the germline ends. The CDR3 protein is CAWSVGDSYEQYF. The CDR3 bases are TGTGCCTGGAGTGTAGGAGACTCCTACGAGCAGTACTTC.

The CDR3 DNA reads TGCGCCAGCACCGTAGCGGGGGGCAATGAGCAGTTCTTC. The encoded protein is CASTVAGGNEQFF. The genes are TRBV5-1 and TRBJ2-1, with 10 bases identical to TRBD2. V dropped 6 bases and J dropped 6; count of bases not matched to a gene: 3. CDR3 size: 13 residues. The germline gives CDR1 SGHRS, CDR2 YFSETQ. The full variable domain, its missing parts supplied by reference TRBV5-1 and TRBJ2-1, is KAGVTQTPRYLIKTRGQQVTLSCSPISGHRSVSWYQQTPGQGLQFLFEYFSETQRNKGNFPGRFSGRQFSNSRSEMNVSTLELGDSALYLCASTVAGGNEQFFGPGTRLTVL.

This clone has just one count. This chain joins TRBV7-9 and TRBJ1-1; D is undetermined. CDR1 and CDR2 (germline): SEHNR, FQNEAQ (reference sequence). CDR3 size: 12 residues. Between the trimmed V and J ends, which lost 4 bases and 1 base, there was a span of 4 bases. The CDR3 DNA reads TGTGCCAGCAGCTCCCAGAACACTGAAGCTTTCTTT. This encodes CASSSQNTEAFF.

The V and J genes are TRBV6-5 and TRBJ1-6; a weak D match, TRBD1 (5 bases). Germline V gene lookup returns CDR1 MNHEY and CDR2 SVGAGI. The germline V and J ends were trimmed by 4 bases and 7 bases, with 14 bases remaining between them. The CDR3 is 15 residues long. The CDR3 protein is CASSSSSGGNSPLHF. Written as DNA, the CDR3 is TGTGCCAGCAGTTCCTCCTCGGGGGGGAATTCACCCCTCCACTTT.

The chain joins TRBV19 to TRBJ2-1; TRBD2 matches 9 bases. CDR1 LNHDA and CDR2 SQIVND come from the germline V gene (reference sequence). The CDR3 is made up of 13 amino acids. The V segment lost 4 bases and the J segment 10 bases; nucleotides outside the gene matches: 5. This CDR3 reads CASSSGGAEEQFF. The CDR3 region has the DNA TGTGCCAGTAGTAGCGGGGGGGCTGAGGAGCAGTTCTTC.

CDR3 coding DNA: TGCGCCAGCAGTCAGGGACAGCCGAACACTGAAGCTTTCTTT. As protein: CASSQGQPNTEAFF. The chain carries TRBV5-1 and TRBJ1-1; 7 positions match TRBD1. The germline CDR1 and CDR2 sequences are SGHRS and YFSETQ. CDR3 length equals 14 residues. V was pared by 5 bases and J by 1 base, with 5 bases of the junction left unmatched.

V usage is TRBV6-1 and J usage is TRBJ2-7, with 8 bases matching TRBD1. CDR1 is MNHNS and CDR2 is SASEGT in the germline V gene. The CDR3 contains 15 residues. Trimming cost V 3 bases and J 4 bases; bases outside gene matches: 8. The DNA for the CDR3 is TGTGCCAGCAGTGATTTAGGGACAGGCCTATACGAGCAGTACTTC. It is translated as CASSDLGTGLYEQYF.

V usage is TRBV5-6 and J usage is TRBJ1-6; 11 nucleotides align to TRBD1. V lost 2 bases and J lost 7; bases outside the gene matches: 2. CDR3 size: 15 residues. Germline assignment: CDR1 SGHDT and CDR2 YYEEEE. The CDR3 bases are TGTGCCAGCAGCTTCGGGACAGGGGGGAATTCACCCCTCCACTTT. This translates into CASSFGTGGNSPLHF.

The rearrangement links TRBV6-1 to TRBJ2-7; tentatively, D is TRBD1 (5 bases). V lost 3 bases and J lost 4, with 13 bases in between. The CDR3 loop spans 14 amino acids. Germline CDR1 and CDR2: MNHNS and SASEGT. The CDR3 DNA sequence: TGTGCCAGCAGTGAGGGCGACAGCTTATACGAGCAGTACTTC. It yields the protein CASSEGDSLYEQYF.

V is TRBV5-1 and J is TRBJ1-2, with 9 positions matching TRBD1. Trimming cost V 1 base and J 4 bases; bases outside gene matches: 8. The CDR3 covers 16 residues. CDR1 and CDR2 (germline): SGHRS, YFSETQ. The CDR3 DNA reads TGCGCCAGCAGCTTGACGGGGACAGGGCAAGGCTATGGCTACACCTTC. The encoded protein is CASSLTGTGQGYGYTF.

This chain links TRBV7-2 with TRBJ1-2; 7 nucleotides agree with TRBD1. Germline assignment: CDR1 SGHTA and CDR2 FQGNSA. The trim removed 6 bases at V and 2 bases at J, leaving 6 bases unmatched. CDR3 length: 14 amino acids. The CDR3 nucleotides read TGTGCCAGCAGAATAGGGGGCGAGAACTATGGCTACACCTTC. Protein product: CASRIGGENYGYTF.

The chain recombines TRBV11-2 with TRBJ2-3; TRBD2 aligns across 9 bases. Germline V gene lookup returns CDR1 SGHAT and CDR2 FQNNGV. The CDR3 is 18 amino acids. The J segment lost 5 bases and the V segment lost 3 bases, leaving 15 bases of the junction unmatched. DNA for the CDR3: TGTGCCAGCAGCTTTGCAATTAGGCTTGCGGGGGGGCTAGATACGCAGTATTTT. It codes for CASSFAIRLAGGLDTQYF.

V is TRBV7-9 and J is TRBJ1-3; D is possibly TRBD1 (6 bases). This CDR3 contains 15 residues. Germline V lookup: CDR1 SEHNR, CDR2 FQNEAQ (reference sequence). The germline V and J ends were trimmed by 5 bases and 1 base, with 12 bases remaining between them. CDR3 amino acids: CASSQNTGSGNTIYF. The CDR3 nucleotides read TGTGCCAGCAGCCAGAACACAGGGTCTGGAAACACCATATATTTT. Full variable domain (remainder filled in from reference TRBV7-9 and TRBJ1-3): DTGVSQNPRHKITKRGQNVTFRCDPISEHNRLYWYRQTLGQGPEFLTYFQNEAQLEKSRLLSDRFSAERPKGSFSTLEIQRTEQGDSAMYLCASSQNTGSGNTIYFGEGSWLTVV.

The V call is TRBV2, the J call TRBJ1-1; D gene ambiguous. This CDR3 region has 11 residues. Trimming stripped 9 bases from V and 4 bases from J, with 9 bases between. Germline loops: CDR1 SNHLY, CDR2 FYNNEI. The CDR3 DNA is TGTGCCAGGAGGAGAGGCACTGAAGCTTTCTTT. It is translated as CARRRGTEAFF.

The chain carries TRBV6-6 and TRBJ2-5, with no clear D. CDR1 is MNHNY and CDR2 is SVGAGI in the germline V gene (reference sequence). The CDR3 length is 13 residues. V was shortened by 4 bases and J by 5 bases, with 11 bases between the two germline ends. The chain's CDR3 is CASSSPPRETQYF. CDR3 in DNA: TGTGCCAGCAGTTCTCCACCGCGGGAGACCCAGTACTTC.

The chain links TRBV2 to TRBJ2-7; no firm D call. This CDR3 region has 12 residues. V was clipped by 4 bases and J by 0 bases, with 4 bases between them. The V gene's germline CDR1 is SNHLY and CDR2 FYNNEI. The CDR3 sequence is CASSVLSYEQYF. The CDR3 DNA reads TGTGCCAGCAGTGTCCTCTCCTACGAGCAGTACTTC.